This T cell receptor (beta chain) emerged from a study of shared clonotypes between healthy human individuals. TCRdb's table, derived via immunoSEQ multiplex PCR, lists solely in-frame clones and lacks some. This sample yields about 2.4 million clones, of which approximately 93% are seen a single time; approximately 0.37% belongs to the top ten. Donors were healthy HIV-negative adults without recently reported acute infections or vaccinations. After removal of 5 bases from V and 4 bases from J, the junction contained 5 bases not matched to a gene. Germline V gene lookup returns CDR1 SGHVS and CDR2 FQNEAQ. CDR3 length equals 15 residues.

Material: naive CD4+ T cells from PBMCs. Subset given: CD45RA+ positively selected. The sequence came from a man between 18 and 35 years old in good health. Some clones in this sample may be carry-over from other donors' samples. This chain uses TRBV7-8 with TRBJ2-3, with 11 bases identical to TRBD1. In DNA form, the CDR3 reads TGTGCCAGCAGCCTGGGGGACAGGGGGGCAGATACGCAGTATTTT. Translation: CASSLGDRGADTQYF.